This T cell receptor beta chain is from a study of shared clonotypes between healthy human individuals. The table came from immunoSEQ multiplex PCR; TCRdb's copy has only in-frame clones and leaves some out. The table includes 1.6 million or so clones, around 98.5% detected once. The CDR3 has 15 amino acids. Per germline, CDR1 SGHRS and CDR2 YFSETQ. Deletions cut 0 bases from V and 2 bases from J, with 12 bases between. The V and J genes are TRBV5-1 and TRBJ2-7; a possible D gene is TRBD1 (5 bases). Sequencing input: naive CD4+ T cells sorted from blood. Specified subset: CD45RA+ positively selected. This sequence was found in a young man in good health. In DNA, the CDR3 is TGCGCCAGCAGCTTGGGCTACCGGACAACCTACGAGCAGTACTTC. Its protein is CASSLGYRTTYEQYF.